The present T cell receptor beta chain was sequenced within a study of beta chain features in type 1 diabetes. Study-level results: Patients and controls would be equally affected if PCR favored shorter templates. cDNA-based reads could over-represent cells with high TCR expression. Shorter TCRB CDR3s, moderately but significantly so, marked every one of the four CD4+ subsets in Type 1 diabetes patients.

Isolated RNA was reverse transcribed in full, so expressed TCRB transcripts were sequenced. Average reads for naive, central memory and regulatory T cell samples were several million. Sequencing was performed with immunoSEQ multiplex PCR; in TCRdb, only in-frame clones are kept and a portion is missing. The data show hundreds of thousands of clones, with roughly 8.8% seen just once and 0.95% to 1.1% held by the top ten. This clone has a handful of counts. What it binds is unknown. Purity above 95% was achieved in all sorted populations. The sequenced material came from central memory CD4+ T cells from blood. The sequence was obtained from a man aged 25 to 40 with type 1 diabetes.

This chain's CDR3 is CASNPSSGANVLTF. The CDR3, as DNA: TGTGCCAGCAACCCCAGCTCTGGGGCCAACGTCCTGACTTTC. The chain uses TRBV11-2 and TRBJ2-6; D ambiguous. CDR3 size: 14 residues. CDR1 is SGHAT, CDR2 FQNNGV, per germline. Trimming shortened V by 7 bases and J by 0 bases, and 7 bases separated the two germline ends. Together with reference TRBV11-2 and TRBJ2-6, the CDR3 gives the full variable domain: EAGVAQSPRYKIIEKRQSVAFWCNPISGHATLYWYQQILGQGPKLLIQFQNNGVVDDSQLPKDRFSAERLKGVDSTLKIQPAKLEDSAVYLCASNPSSGANVLTFGAGSRLTVL.